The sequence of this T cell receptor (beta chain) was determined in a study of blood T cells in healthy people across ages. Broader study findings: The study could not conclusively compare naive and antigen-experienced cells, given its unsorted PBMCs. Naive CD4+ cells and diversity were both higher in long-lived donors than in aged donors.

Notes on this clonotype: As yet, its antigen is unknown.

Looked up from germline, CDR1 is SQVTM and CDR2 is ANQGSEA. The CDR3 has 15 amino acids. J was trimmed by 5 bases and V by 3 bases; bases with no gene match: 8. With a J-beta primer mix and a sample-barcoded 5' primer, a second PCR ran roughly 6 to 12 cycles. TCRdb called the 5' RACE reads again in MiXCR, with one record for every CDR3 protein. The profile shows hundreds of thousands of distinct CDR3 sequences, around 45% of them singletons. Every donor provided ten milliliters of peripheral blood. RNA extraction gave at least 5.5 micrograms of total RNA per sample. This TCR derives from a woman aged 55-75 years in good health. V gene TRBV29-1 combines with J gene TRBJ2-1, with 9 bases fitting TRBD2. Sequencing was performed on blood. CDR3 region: CSVEGPSGADNEQFF. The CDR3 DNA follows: TGCAGCGTTGAGGGACCTAGCGGGGCTGACAATGAGCAGTTCTTC.